The 20 T cell receptor beta chains presented below share a single source sample, sequenced in a study of T cell repertoires in cytomegalovirus infection. TCRdb recomputed calls from the reads with MiXCR, one row per CDR3 protein. This sample has about 570,000 distinct CDR3 sequences, with almost 40% found just once. No antigens are known for them. The specimen comprised cultured PBMCs, sampled from culture after CMV antigen stimulation. The receptor source for this set is a human donor in good health (CMV status not recorded). Some clones in this sample may be carry-over from other donors' samples.

The chain recombines TRBV12-3 or TRBV12-4 with TRBJ2-7; the match to TRBD2 covers 10 bases. V was pared by 3 bases and J by 7 bases, with 9 bases of the junction left unmatched. The CDR3 runs 15 residues. CDR3 sequence: CASSLYSGGIGEQYF. CDR3 DNA: TGTGCCAGCAGTTTGTATAGCGGGGGGATAGGGGAGCAGTACTTC.

This clonotype was recorded only once. The rearrangement links TRBV7-3 to TRBJ2-3; 9 bases match TRBD2. The CDR3 has 13 residues. Germline trimming cut 8 bases from V and 7 bases from J; bases unmatched to any gene: 7. Germline lookup yields CDR1 SGHTA and CDR2 FQGTGA. This CDR3 is CASEGLAGNTQYF. The CDR3 coding sequence is TGTGCCAGCGAAGGGCTAGCGGGGAATACGCAGTATTTT.

This chain joins TRBV6-2 or TRBV6-3 and TRBJ2-1, with 7 nucleotides matching TRBD2. The CDR3 spans 15 residues. The junction had 7 bases not matched to a gene; V was cut back by 5 bases and J by 3 bases. CDR1 MNHEY and CDR2 SVGEGT come from the germline V gene. Here the CDR3 reads CASSPLASGYNEQFF. Written as DNA, the CDR3 is TGTGCCAGCAGTCCCCTGGCTAGCGGCTACAATGAGCAGTTCTTC.

This clonotype was observed many times. The chain uses TRBV6-1 and TRBJ2-7, with 9 bases fitting TRBD2. This CDR3 has 12 amino acids. Germline assignment: CDR1 MNHNS and CDR2 SASEGT. V shed 8 bases, J shed 2 bases, and the junction held 1 base outside the gene matches. In nucleotides, the CDR3 is TGTGCCAGCGGCGGGGGGGCCTACGAGCAGTACTTC. Amino acids: CASGGGAYEQYF.

There are a few counts of this clonotype. The rearrangement uses TRBV5-5 and TRBJ2-1; 7 nucleotides line up with TRBD1. CDR1 and CDR2 (germline): SGHKS, YYEKEE (reference sequence). Trimming removed 4 bases from V and 2 bases from J; junction bases left unmatched: 6. This CDR3 is built from 15 residues. Here the CDR3 DNA reads TGTGCCAGCAGCGCGAACAGGGGCGCCTACAATGAGCAGTTCTTC. Its protein is CASSANRGAYNEQFF.

This clonotype has a handful of counts. V gene TRBV7-2 combines with J gene TRBJ1-2; possibly TRBD1 for D (5 bases). The CDR3 length is 15 residues. CDR1 SGHTA and CDR2 FQGNSA come from the germline V gene. Trimming left V 5 bases short and J 2 bases short, with 15 bases between. DNA of the CDR3: TGTGCCAGCAGCCTAATTAGCGCAGGGAACTATGGCTACACCTTC. Translation: CASSLISAGNYGYTF. Combining the CDR3 with reference TRBV7-2 and TRBJ1-2 gives the whole variable domain GAGVSQSPSNKVTEKGKDVELRCDPISGHTALYWYRQSLGQGLEFLIYFQGNSAPDKSGLPSDRFSAERTGGSVSTLTIQRTQQEDSAVYLCASSLISAGNYGYTFGSGTRLTVV.

The rearrangement links TRBV30 to TRBJ2-7, with a weak D call TRBD1 (6 bases). V was clipped by 4 bases and J by 3 bases, with 10 bases between them. CDR1 is GTSNPN, CDR2 SVGIG, per germline (reference sequence). This CDR3 is 12 amino acids long. Written as DNA, the CDR3 is TGTGCCTGGACTCTGACAGGCTACGAGCAGTACTTC. Its translation is CAWTLTGYEQYF.

This chain joins TRBV20-1 and TRBJ1-1; perhaps TRBD1 as D (5 bases). Looked up from germline, CDR1 is DFQATT and CDR2 is SNEGSKA (reference sequence). Between the trimmed V and J ends, which lost 0 bases and 0 bases, there was a span of 14 bases. This CDR3 is 16 amino acids long. The DNA for the CDR3 is TGCAGTGCTAGAGATGTATCCGCAGGGTTGAACACTGAAGCTTTCTTT. It translates to CSARDVSAGLNTEAFF.

In this sample, this clonotype turned up a few times. This rearrangement joins TRBV28 to TRBJ2-7; no clear D. The CDR3 consists of 11 residues. V dropped 4 bases and J dropped 5 bases, with 6 bases sitting between them. Per the germline V gene, CDR1 is MDHEN and CDR2 is SYDVKM. In nucleotides, the CDR3 is TGTGCCAGCAGTTGGGCGCACGAGCAGTACTTC. It codes for CASSWAHEQYF.

The rearrangement uses TRBV4-3 and TRBJ2-1, with D unclear. The CDR3 contains 15 residues. The germline V gene has CDR1 LGHNA and CDR2 YSLEER. V dropped 3 bases and J dropped 7 bases, with 16 bases sitting between them. The CDR3 sequence is CASSQVKGPNNEQFF. CDR3 bases: TGCGCCAGCAGCCAGGTTAAAGGACCTAATAATGAGCAGTTCTTC.

This clonotype turned up a few times. The gene calls are TRBV20-1 and TRBJ2-5; 7 bases match TRBD2. The trim removed 6 bases at V and 3 bases at J, leaving 10 bases unmatched. Germline V gene sequence: CDR1 DFQATT, CDR2 SNEGSKA (reference sequence). The CDR3 totals 14 residues. The CDR3 DNA follows: TGCAGTGCGCTTGAGGGAGGGCCCGAAGAGACCCAGTACTTC. It codes for CSALEGGPEETQYF.

V usage is TRBV24-1 and J usage is TRBJ2-7; tentative D call: TRBD2 (5 bases). Germline CDR1 reads KGHDR; CDR2 reads SFDVKD. The CDR3 consists of 13 residues. V gave up 12 bases and J gave up 0 bases, with 14 bases separating them. The CDR3 bases are TGTGCCGCAGCGGACTGGATCTCCTACGAGCAGTACTTC. This translates into CAAADWISYEQYF.

This sequence joins TRBV11-2 and TRBJ1-3, with a tentative D call TRBD1 (6 bases). Trimming pared 5 bases from V and 2 bases from J, leaving 13 bases between. Germline CDR1 is SGHAT and CDR2 is FQNNGV. The CDR3 has 15 amino acids. CDR3 sequence (DNA): TGTGCCAGCAGCCCGGACAGAGTTACTGGAAACACCATATATTTT. Protein product: CASSPDRVTGNTIYF.

This clonotype was detected only once. The J gene is TRBJ1-4, the V gene TRBV20-1; TRBD1 might be the D (5 bases). This CDR3 has 13 amino acids. Germline CDR1 is DFQATT and CDR2 is SNEGSKA (reference sequence). V shed 6 bases and J shed 2 bases, with 10 bases lying between them. The CDR3 DNA reads TGCAGTGCCAGGGTTTTTACTAATGAAAAACTGTTTTTT. Protein sequence: CSARVFTNEKLFF.

V and J are TRBV5-1 and TRBJ2-5; 13 bases fit TRBD2. Germline CDR1 reads SGHRS; CDR2 reads YFSETQ. Trimming took 3 bases from V and 7 from J; bases not matched to a gene: 9. The CDR3 contains 16 residues. DNA for the CDR3: TGCGCCAGCAGCTCCGGACTAGCGGGGGCCTCAGGGACCCAGTACTTC. Translating it yields CASSSGLAGASGTQYF.

This clonotype was detected a few times. This rearrangement joins TRBV7-9 to TRBJ2-5; D is perhaps TRBD1 or TRBD2 (5 bases each). The germline V gene encodes CDR1 SEHNR and CDR2 FQNEAQ (reference sequence). V shed 1 base and J shed 3 bases, with 12 bases lying between them. CDR3 length: 15 amino acids. DNA of the CDR3: TGTGCCAGCAGCTTAGGGGGGATACAGAAAGAGACCCAGTACTTC. Its translation: CASSLGGIQKETQYF. Looking up the rest from reference TRBV7-9 and TRBJ2-5 gives the full variable domain: DTGVSQNPRHKITKRGQNVTFRCDPISEHNRLYWYRQTLGQGPEFLTYFQNEAQLEKSRLLSDRFSAERPKGSFSTLEIQRTEQGDSAMYLCASSLGGIQKETQYFGPGTRLLVL.

J is TRBJ2-7 and V is TRBV6-1; D may be TRBD2 (6 bases). Germline V gene data show CDR1 as MNHNS and CDR2 as SASEGT. The CDR3 is 15 amino acids. Trimming cost V 8 bases and J 3 bases, with 20 bases left between them. The DNA for the CDR3 is TGTGCCAGCCGGATAAGGCGGGAATTATACTACGAGCAGTACTTC. This codes for CASRIRRELYYEQYF.

This clonotype has a count of ten or more. The gene calls are TRBV7-2 and TRBJ1-2; the match to TRBD1 covers 9 bases. This CDR3 has 15 amino acids. Per germline, CDR1 SGHTA and CDR2 FQGNSA. Trimming cost V 4 bases and J 5 bases; bases outside gene matches: 8. CDR3 in DNA: TGTGCCAGCAGCTCGCCCGGGACAGGGCTTTATGGCTACACCTTC. Amino acid sequence: CASSSPGTGLYGYTF.

In this sample, this clonotype turned up a few times. This sequence joins TRBV27 and TRBJ1-6; a weak D match, TRBD1 (5 bases). Germline V gene sequence: CDR1 MNHEY, CDR2 SMNVEV (reference sequence). This CDR3 contains 15 residues. Trimming took off 4 bases at V and 3 bases at J, with 10 bases between the two ends. CDR3 sequence: CASSWEGVYNSPLHF. The CDR3 DNA reads as TGTGCCAGCAGTTGGGAAGGGGTCTATAATTCACCCCTCCACTTT.

The J gene is TRBJ1-3, the V gene TRBV6-1; D gene uncertain. V was shortened by 6 bases and J by 7 bases, with 7 bases between the two germline ends. The CDR3 runs 11 residues. Looked up from germline, CDR1 is MNHNS and CDR2 is SASEGT. The CDR3 loop reads CASRNSNTIYF. The CDR3 nucleotides read TGTGCCAGCAGAAACAGCAACACCATATATTTT.